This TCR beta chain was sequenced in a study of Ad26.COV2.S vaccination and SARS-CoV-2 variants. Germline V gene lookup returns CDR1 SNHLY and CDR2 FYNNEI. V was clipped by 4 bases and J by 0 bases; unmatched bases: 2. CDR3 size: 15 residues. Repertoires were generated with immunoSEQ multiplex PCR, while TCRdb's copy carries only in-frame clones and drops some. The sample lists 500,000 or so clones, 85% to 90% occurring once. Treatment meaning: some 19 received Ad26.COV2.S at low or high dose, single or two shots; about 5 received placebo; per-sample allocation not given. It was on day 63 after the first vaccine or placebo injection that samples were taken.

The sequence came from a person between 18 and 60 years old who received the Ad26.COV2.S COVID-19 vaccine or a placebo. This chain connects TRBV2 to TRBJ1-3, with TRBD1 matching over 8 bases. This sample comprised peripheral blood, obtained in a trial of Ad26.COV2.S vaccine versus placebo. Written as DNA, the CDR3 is TGTGCCAGCAGTGCGGGACAGGCCTCTGGAAACACCATATATTTT. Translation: CASSAGQASGNTIYF. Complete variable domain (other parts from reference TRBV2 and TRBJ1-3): EPEVTQTPSHQVTQMGQEVILRCVPISNHLYFYWYRQILGQKVEFLVSFYNNEISEKSEIFDDQFSVERPDGSNFTLKIRSTKLEDSAMYFCASSAGQASGNTIYFGEGSWLTVV.